This T cell receptor beta chain was identified during a study of cytomegalovirus exposure and HLA in healthy donors. Points from the study as a whole: There were three CMV-associated chains whose specificity for CMV antigens was confirmed in vitro.

As regards this clone: Its cognate antigen is unknown.

Losses at the gene ends were 0 bases for V and 6 bases for J; bases not matched to a gene: 5. CDR3 size: 14 residues. The V gene's germline CDR1 is SGHDT and CDR2 YYEEEE. Vbeta (60) and Jbeta (13) primers were used in the PCR. Produced via immunoSEQ multiplex PCR; TCRdb's table is partial and in-frame only. The sample has about 110,000 clones, just under 70% seen once; the top ten hold 5.4%. The chain is built from TRBV5-6 and TRBJ2-7, with 8 bases fitting TRBD2. The receptor comes from a woman between 70 and 85 years old in good health and CMV-seropositive. Sequences were obtained from PBMCs. The CDR3 sequence: CASSLGGLAREQYF. For the CDR3, the DNA is TGTGCCAGCAGCTTGGGTGGACTAGCTCGCGAGCAGTACTTC.